The rows below give T cell receptor beta chains drawn from one sample of a study of immune evolution from preneoplasia to lung adenocarcinoma. Only in-frame clones appear in the TCRdb table, and some are missing; sequencing was by immunoSEQ multiplex PCR. The table includes about 9,100 clones, more than 80% detected once. Sequencing was carried out using FFPE lung adenocarcinoma in situ tissue. These receptors were obtained from a person aged 65 to 79 with lung adenocarcinoma. Both conserved end residues are part of each CDR3. The D gene is left open where the match is weak. Expanded clones are given a class, and other clones once, few, many or no size at all.

>few|NA|TRBJ1-2|11|TRBV28
TGTGCCAGCAGTAGAAACGATGGCTACACCTTC
CASSRNDGYTF
>NA|TRBD2|TRBJ2-7|13|TRBV6-5
TGTGCCAGCAGTACTAGCGTCGCGGACGAGCAGTACTTC
CASSTSVADEQYF
>few|NA|TRBJ2-7|15|TRBV10-1
TGCGCCAGCAGTGAAGACAGCTTCCCCTCCTACGAGCAGTACTTC
CASSEDSFPSYEQYF
>NA|NA|TRBJ1-6|16|TRBV6-6
TGTGCCAGCAGTTATTCGGGAACGGATTCATCTTCACCCCTCCACTTT
CASSYSGTDSSSPLHF
>NA|NA|TRBJ2-2|15|TRBV7-8
TGTGCCAGCAGCTTATTTTCGGCGAACACCGGGGAGCTGTTTTTT
CASSLFSANTGELFF
>NA|NA|TRBJ2-1|13|TRBV6-5
TGTGCCAGCAGGCGGAGGACCTACAATGAGCAGTTCTTC
CASRRRTYNEQFF
>NA|NA|TRBJ1-5|14|TRBV6-5
TGTGCCAGCAGTTACTCCCAAAGCAATCAGCCCCAGCATTTT
CASSYSQSNQPQHF
>NA|NA|TRBJ2-2|13|TRBV10-1
TGCGCCAGCAGGACGGCGAACACCGGGGAGCTGTTTTTT
CASRTANTGELFF
>few|NA|TRBJ1-3|12|TRBV28
TGTGCCAGCACGGCCTCTGGAAACACCATATATTTT
CASTASGNTIYF
>NA|TRBD1|TRBJ2-1|12|TRBV29-1
TGCAGCGAATGGACAGGGTACAATGAGCAGTTCTTC
CSEWTGYNEQFF
>once|NA|TRBJ2-1|14|TRBV30
TGTGCCTGGAAGAGACTAGTCGGGGGTGAGGAGCAGTTCTTC
CAWKRLVGGEEQFF
>NA|NA|TRBJ1-5|14|TRBV6-5
TGTGCCAGCAGACCCGGGGGGGCGGATCAGCCCCAGCATTTT
CASRPGGADQPQHF
>NA|NA|TRBJ1-1|13|TRBV15
TGTGCCACCAGCAGAGCTCGGAGCACTGAAGCTTTCTTT
CATSRARSTEAFF
>NA|TRBD1|TRBJ1-2|13|TRBV6-1
TGTGCCAGCAGCCAGGACAGGGCGGGCGGCTACACCTTC
CASSQDRAGGYTF
>NA|NA|TRBJ1-2|12|TRBV5-4
TGTGCCAGCAGCCAAGGGGCGGCGGGCTACACCTTC
CASSQGAAGYTF
>NA|TRBD1|TRBJ1-3|14|TRBV2
TGTGCCAGCCTACAGGGGGCGTCTGGAAACACCATATATTTT
CASLQGASGNTIYF
>once|NA|TRBJ2-1|12|TRBV29-1
TGCAGCGTTGGTGGGATTTCCAATGAGCAGTTCTTC
CSVGGISNEQFF
>NA|NA|TRBJ1-1|15|TRBV28
TGTGCCAGCAGCCCCATTTCACGACCTTACACTGAAGCTTTCTTT
CASSPISRPYTEAFF
>NA|TRBD1|TRBJ2-6|15|TRBV10-3
TGTGCCGCGATGACAGGGTCCACTGGGGCCAACGTCCTGACTTTC
CAAMTGSTGANVLTF
>NA|NA|TRBJ2-6|14|TRBV6-4
TGTGCCAGCAAGCTGGGGTCAGGGGCCAACGTCCTGACTTTC
CASKLGSGANVLTF
>NA|NA|TRBJ1-2|13|TRBV10-1
TGCGCCAGCAGTGCTGTCCGGGGCTATGGCTACACCTTC
CASSAVRGYGYTF
>NA|NA|TRBJ1-6|16|TRBV5-1
TGCGCCAGCAGCTTAGGTAGTGTATTTATCGGCTCACCCCTCCACTTT
CASSLGSVFIGSPLHF
>few|TRBD1|TRBJ1-1|15|TRBV30
TGTGCCTGGACCCGAACAGGGGACTCGAAGACTGAAGCTTTCTTT
CAWTRTGDSKTEAFF
>NA|NA|TRBJ2-7|12|TRBV28
TGTGCCAGCAGATCAGTCCCCTACGAGCAGTACTTC
CASRSVPYEQYF
>NA|NA|TRBJ2-7|11|TRBV7-9
TGTGCCAGCAGCTTACAGGGAGAGCAGTACTTC
CASSLQGEQYF
>NA|NA|TRBJ1-4|14|TRBV6-5
TGTGCCAGCAGTTACAGGGGAAATAGTGAAAAACTGTTTTTT
CASSYRGNSEKLFF
>NA|TRBD1|TRBJ2-7|13|TRBV27
TGTGCCAGCCTAAAGACAGGGTCGAGGGAGCAGTACTTC
CASLKTGSREQYF
>NA|NA|TRBJ2-1|12|TRBV19
TGTGCCAGTGGTTCAGGGTACAATGAGCAGTTCTTC
CASGSGYNEQFF
>NA|TRBD1|TRBJ2-1|17|TRBV5-1
TGCGCCAGCAGCCAGCAGACCGGGACAGGGTTTAACGGTGAGCAGTTCTTC
CASSQQTGTGFNGEQFF
>NA|NA|TRBJ1-2|13|TRBV7-9
TGTGCCAGCAGCTATTTCGGGGGCGAGGGCTACACCTTC
CASSYFGGEGYTF
>NA|NA|TRBJ1-2|15|TRBV2
TGTGCCAGCAGTCGTGTGGAAACAACTAACTATGGCTACACCTTC
CASSRVETTNYGYTF
>NA|NA|TRBJ2-1|18|TRBV5-1
TGCGCCAGCAGTAGACCGCGGGGGCATTGGGAAAGCTACAATGAGCAGTTCTTC
CASSRPRGHWESYNEQFF
>NA|TRBD1|TRBJ2-7|13|TRBV29-1
TGCAGCGTTGAAGATGGCAGGGGGTGGGAGCAGTACTTC
CSVEDGRGWEQYF
>NA|NA|TRBJ1-3|13|TRBV9
TGTGCCAGCAGCGTAGTCTCTACGGGGGCCATATATTTT
CASSVVSTGAIYF
>NA|NA|TRBJ1-1|14|TRBV11-3
TGTGCCAGCAGCATCTGGGGTACGAACACTGAAGCTTTCTTT
CASSIWGTNTEAFF
>NA|NA|TRBJ1-4|15|TRBV2
TGTGCCAGCAGTGAAGAGGACACCTCTAATGAAAAACTGTTTTTT
CASSEEDTSNEKLFF
>medium-sized|NA|TRBJ1-6|14|TRBV5-1
TGCGCCAGCAGCTTGGAGGACAGCAATTCACCCCTCCACTTT
CASSLEDSNSPLHF
>NA|NA|TRBJ2-1|15|TRBV5-1
TGCGCCAGCACCTGGGAGGGGGCGAGCTACAATGAGCAGTTCTTC
CASTWEGASYNEQFF
>NA|NA|TRBJ2-2|14|TRBV29-1
TGCAGCGTTGGTTCCCGCGCGAACACCGGGGAGCTGTTTTTT
CSVGSRANTGELFF
>NA|TRBD2|TRBJ2-3|15|TRBV10-3
TGTGCCATCACCGAGTGGGGACTAGCATCAGATACGCAGTATTTT
CAITEWGLASDTQYF
>NA|NA|TRBJ1-1|13|TRBV18
TGTGCCAGCAGGAGCGGGGTTTCCACTGAAGCTTTCTTT
CASRSGVSTEAFF
>NA|TRBD1|TRBJ1-1|10|TRBV20-1
TGCAGTGCTCAAGACAGGGATGCTTTCTTT
CSAQDRDAFF
>NA|NA|TRBJ2-1|16|TRBV11-2
TGTGCCAGCAGCCAAACCCCACCCCGGGTCTACAATGAGCAGTTCTTC
CASSQTPPRVYNEQFF
>NA|NA|TRBJ2-7|11|TRBV10-3
TGTGCCATCAGTATGGACTTCGAGCAGTACTTC
CAISMDFEQYF
>NA|NA|TRBJ2-2|15|TRBV6-1
TGTGCCAGCAGTGAAGCCCACATTAACACCGGGGAGCTGTTTTTT
CASSEAHINTGELFF
>NA|TRBD2|TRBJ2-7|15|TRBV5-4
TGTGCCAGCAGCTTGGGCCAGCGGGACCCCTACGAGCAGTACTTC
CASSLGQRDPYEQYF
>NA|TRBD1|TRBJ1-1|15|TRBV4-2
TGTGCCAGCAGCCCTCGGACAGGTGATTACACTGAAGCTTTCTTT
CASSPRTGDYTEAFF
>medium-sized|NA|TRBJ1-6|14|TRBV5-4
TGTGCCAGCAGCTTGTCTGACCTTAATTCACCCCTCCACTTT
CASSLSDLNSPLHF
>NA|TRBD2|TRBJ2-2|16|TRBV27
TGTGCCAGCAGTTTGGGACTAGCTGGGAACACCGGGGAGCTGTTTTTT
CASSLGLAGNTGELFF
>NA|NA|TRBJ2-3|15|TRBV19
TGTGCCAGTAGTAACGGTCGGGATGGCACAGATACGCAGTATTTT
CASSNGRDGTDTQYF
>few|NA|TRBJ2-3|15|TRBV5-4
TGTGCCAGCAGCTTACCAGGGGCAAACGCAGATACGCAGTATTTT
CASSLPGANADTQYF
>NA|NA|TRBJ1-5|13|TRBV7-6
TGTGCCAGCAGCCCGCGGGCCGATCAGCCCCAGCATTTT
CASSPRADQPQHF
>NA|TRBD1|TRBJ1-4|14|TRBV5-6
TGTGCCAGCAGCAGCCGGCAGGGGGTTGAAAAACTGTTTTTT
CASSSRQGVEKLFF